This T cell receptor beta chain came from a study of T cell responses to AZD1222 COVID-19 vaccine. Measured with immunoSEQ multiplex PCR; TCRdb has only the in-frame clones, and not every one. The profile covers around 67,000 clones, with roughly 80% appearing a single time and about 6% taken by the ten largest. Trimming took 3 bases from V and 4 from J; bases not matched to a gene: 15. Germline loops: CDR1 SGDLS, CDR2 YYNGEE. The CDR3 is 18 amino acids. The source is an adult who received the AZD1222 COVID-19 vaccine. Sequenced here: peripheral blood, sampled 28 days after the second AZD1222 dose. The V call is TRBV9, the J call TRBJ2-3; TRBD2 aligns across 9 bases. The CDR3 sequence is CASSASMGTSTDPDTQYF. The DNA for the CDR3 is TGTGCCAGCAGCGCTTCGATGGGGACTAGCACCGACCCAGATACGCAGTATTTT. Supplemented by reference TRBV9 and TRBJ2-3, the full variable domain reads DSGVTQTPKHLITATGQRVTLRCSPRSGDLSVYWYQQSLDQGLQFLIQYYNGEERAKGNILERFSAQQFPDLHSELNLSSLELGDSALYFCASSASMGTSTDPDTQYFGPGTRLTVL.